The T cell receptor (beta chain) under discussion was sequenced for a study of shared clonotypes between healthy human individuals. General observations from the study: The diversity represented, both genetic and in exposure history, was limited by few donors.

The study enrolled healthy HIV-negative adults without recent acute infections or vaccinations as donors. Per germline, CDR1 WSHSY and CDR2 SAAADI. CDR3 length equals 14 residues. Trimming stripped 6 bases from V and 0 bases from J, with 11 bases between. This clone has just a few counts. The target antigen is unknown. Sequenced by immunoSEQ multiplex PCR; TCRdb stores in-frame clones only, minus some. The sample contains about 460,000 clones, about 74% of which appear only once. The V gene is TRBV10-2, the J gene TRBJ1-1; D call uncertain. This sequence originates from a woman aged 40 to 55 in good health. Some clones in this sample may be carry-over from other donors' samples. Sequenced sample: PBMCs. The CDR3 DNA follows: TGCGCCAGCAGGCCCGGACGGATGAACACTGAAGCTTTCTTT. It yields the protein CASRPGRMNTEAFF.